This is a list of T cell receptor beta chains from one sample in a study of blood T cell repertoires in COVID-19. TCRdb's table, derived via immunoSEQ multiplex PCR, lists solely in-frame clones and lacks some. The sample holds about 300,000 clones; around 86% are singletons and the top ten take about 1.4%. Material: peripheral blood. Source of these receptors: a middle-aged woman who had recovered from COVID-19. Each CDR3 is given with its conserved first and last residue. D genes are given only for firm matches. Clone size is given for some rows only: seen once, a few or many times, or a class if the clone is expanded.

.	.	TRBV4-2	TRBJ2-2	CASSQDLRTLTGELFF	TGTGCCAGCAGCCAAGATTTGAGAACGCTCACCGGGGAGCTGTTTTTT
.	TRBD2	TRBV5-4	TRBJ2-7	CASSFRGGPDEQYF	TGTGCCAGCAGCTTCCGGGGAGGGCCGGACGAGCAGTACTTC
.	.	TRBV10-3	TRBJ2-2	CAISDEIPSGELFF	TGTGCCATCAGTGATGAGATTCCGAGCGGGGAGCTGTTTTTT
once	TRBD1	TRBV2	TRBJ2-2	CASIQGQGGTGELFF	TGTGCCAGCATCCAAGGACAGGGTGGAACCGGGGAGCTGTTTTTT
few	TRBD2	TRBV7-2	TRBJ2-1	CASSLPGLAGARLFF	TGTGCCAGCAGCTTACCGGGACTAGCGGGGGCCCGGCTGTTCTTC
.	.	TRBV7-2	TRBJ1-2	CASSLEGAGGDNYGYTF	TGTGCCAGCAGCTTAGAAGGAGCTGGAGGGGATAACTATGGCTACACCTTC
.	.	TRBV12-3/TRBV12-4	TRBJ2-4	CASSLGGRYIQYF	TGTGCCAGCAGTTTGGGGGGAAGGTACATTCAGTACTTC
.	.	TRBV5-6	TRBJ2-5	CASANSGGETQYF	TGTGCCAGCGCGAATTCCGGCGGGGAGACCCAGTACTTC
few	.	TRBV10-3	TRBJ1-2	CAISESGGANYGYTF	TGTGCCATCAGTGAGTCGGGGGGAGCTAACTATGGCTACACCTTC
.	TRBD2	TRBV11-1	TRBJ2-1	CASSSAPSGRRNEQFF	TGTGCCAGCAGCTCAGCCCCCAGCGGGAGACGGAATGAGCAGTTCTTC
.	.	TRBV7-2	TRBJ1-2	CASSLSINYGYTF	TGTGCCAGCAGCTTGTCCATTAACTATGGCTACACCTTC
.	.	TRBV7-2	TRBJ2-3	CASSPPGGPRTDTQYF	TGTGCCAGCAGTCCCCCAGGTGGGCCCCGCACAGATACGCAGTATTTT
.	.	TRBV7-9	TRBJ2-7	CASSLGRGSHEQYF	TGTGCCAGCAGCTTGGGGAGGGGGTCCCACGAGCAGTACTTC
.	TRBD1	TRBV18	TRBJ1-6	CASSLAGQGASPLHF	TGTGCCAGCTCACTCGCGGGACAGGGTGCCTCACCCCTCCACTTT
.	.	TRBV6-5	TRBJ2-2	CASSRGGGTTGELFF	TGTGCCAGCAGCCGAGGGGGGGGGACCACCGGGGAGCTGTTTTTT
.	.	TRBV9	TRBJ1-6	CASSVGGNSPLHF	TGTGCCAGCAGCGTAGGGGGCAATTCACCCCTCCACTTT
.	.	TRBV7-6	TRBJ2-5	CASSLGLSEGTQYF	TGTGCCAGCAGCTTAGGACTATCCGAAGGGACCCAGTACTTC
once	.	TRBV4-2	TRBJ2-7	CASSQEGTRAYEQYF	TGTGCCAGCAGCCAAGAGGGGACAAGGGCCTACGAGCAGTACTTC
.	TRBD1	TRBV3-1/TRBV3-2	TRBJ1-1	CAVITGTGNTEAFF	TGTGCCGTAATCACCGGGACAGGGAACACTGAAGCTTTCTTT
.	TRBD2	TRBV25-1	TRBJ2-5	CASRGLAGPQETQYF	TGTGCCAGCAGGGGACTAGCGGGACCCCAAGAGACCCAGTACTTC
.	.	TRBV6-6	TRBJ2-7	CASSYPLGGLRNEQYF	TGTGCCAGCAGTTACCCTCTCGGGGGGCTTCGGAACGAGCAGTACTTC
once	.	TRBV7-2	TRBJ2-4	CASSQKSGRLVGNIQYF	TGTGCCAGCAGCCAAAAGTCTGGTCGGCTAGTTGGGAACATTCAGTACTTC
.	.	TRBV6-6	TRBJ1-6	CASSYARTDVNSPLHF	TGTGCCAGCAGTTACGCCCGGACAGATGTTAATTCACCCCTCCACTTT
.	.	TRBV6-4	TRBJ2-7	CASNKSYEQYF	TGTGCCAGCAACAAGTCCTACGAGCAGTACTTC
.	.	TRBV6-2/TRBV6-3	TRBJ1-5	CASSYWAGVWPQHF	TGTGCCAGCAGTTACTGGGCAGGGGTTTGGCCCCAGCATTTT